The 15 T cell receptor beta chains below all came from one sample that was sequenced in a study of cytomegalovirus exposure and HLA in healthy donors. 60 Vbeta and 13 Jbeta primers were used in PCR. Profiling relied on immunoSEQ multiplex PCR, and the TCRdb table lists in-frame clones only, not all of them. The table lists under 200,000 clones, over 75% of them singletons. Material: PBMCs. These receptors all stem from a man younger than 35 in good health and CMV-seropositive.

There are a few counts of this clone. The chain employs TRBV6-1 and TRBJ1-4; 8 bases fit TRBD1. The CDR3 runs to 15 residues. V lost 9 bases and J lost 7; bases outside the gene matches: 13. Per germline, CDR1 MNHNS and CDR2 SASEGT. The CDR3 sequence is CASIHQGARPEKLFF. The CDR3 DNA is TGTGCCAGTATTCACCAGGGGGCCCGCCCTGAAAAACTGTTTTTT.

With respect to this clone: At one boundary the junction diverges from the germline segment, which might be a read error. The chain couples TRBV7-7 to TRBJ2-5, with 10 bases fitting TRBD2. The germline gives CDR1 SSHAT, CDR2 FNYEAQ (reference sequence). CDR3 length equals 14 residues. CDR3 in DNA: TGTGCTAGCAGCCCACTAGCGGGGACGGAGACCCAGTACTTC. It translates to CASSPLAGTETQYF.

The chain carries TRBV7-9 and TRBJ2-5; D not certain. Germline CDR1 reads SEHNR; CDR2 reads FQNEAQ (reference sequence). The CDR3 is 17 residues long. V lost 4 bases, J lost 1 base, and 19 bases lay in between. The CDR3 sequence is CASSSLSSLNIQETQYF. The DNA for the CDR3 is TGTGCCAGCAGCTCCCTTTCGTCCCTAAATATCCAAGAGACCCAGTACTTC.

CDR3 sequence: CASSKSSSGGALDEQFF. The DNA of the CDR3 is TGCGCCAGCAGCAAGTCATCTAGCGGGGGGGCCTTGGATGAGCAGTTCTTC. The rearrangement links TRBV5-1 to TRBJ2-1; TRBD2 agrees at 12 bases. J lost 8 bases, V lost 4 bases, and 13 bases had no gene match. From germline, CDR1 is SGHRS and CDR2 YFSETQ. CDR3 length: 17 amino acids.

The V call is TRBV19, the J call TRBJ1-5; the match to TRBD1 covers 8 bases. The CDR3 is 14 residues long. Germline V gene sequence: CDR1 LNHDA, CDR2 SQIVND (reference sequence). With 4 bases clipped from V and 4 bases from J, the junction kept 3 bases outside the gene matches. This chain's CDR3 is CASSTRTGNQPQHF. CDR3 sequence (DNA): TGTGCCAGTAGTACACGGACAGGGAATCAGCCCCAGCATTTT.

The chain couples TRBV5-6 to TRBJ2-1, with D hard to call. Per germline, CDR1 SGHDT and CDR2 YYEEEE. V was pared by 1 base and J by 4 bases, with 6 bases between. This CDR3 has 13 amino acids. CDR3 region: CASSLSTYNEQFF. CDR3 bases: TGTGCCAGCAGCTTGAGCACGTACAATGAGCAGTTCTTC.

The chain carries TRBV9 and TRBJ1-2; TRBD1 matches 7 bases. The CDR3 covers 16 residues. Germline CDR1 reads SGDLS; CDR2 reads YYNGEE. V shed 1 base and J 0 bases; nucleotides not matched to a gene: 6. CDR3 loop: CASSVSRTGANYGYTF. Here the CDR3 DNA reads TGTGCCAGCAGCGTATCAAGGACAGGAGCTAACTATGGCTACACCTTC.

The rearrangement joins TRBV2 to TRBJ1-6, with 7 positions matching TRBD1. Germline values: CDR1 SNHLY, CDR2 FYNNEI. Losses at the gene ends were 2 bases for V and 9 bases for J; bases not matched to a gene: 4. This CDR3 is built from 14 residues. CDR3 protein: CASSEQGGGSPLHF. DNA for the CDR3: TGTGCCAGCAGTGAACAGGGGGGAGGTTCACCCCTCCACTTT.

This clone was seen just once. V usage is TRBV12-5 and J usage is TRBJ2-1, with 10 positions matching TRBD1. Germline loops: CDR1 LGHNT, CDR2 FRNRAP. V lost 6 bases to trimming and J lost 0 bases; unmatched junction nucleotides: 5. The CDR3 has 16 residues. CDR3 bases: TGTGCTAGTGGACCCGGACAGGGGGGCTCCTACAATGAGCAGTTCTTC. Translation: CASGPGQGGSYNEQFF. The full variable domain, in which reference TRBV12-5 and TRBJ2-1 provide the parts outside the CDR3, is DARVTQTPRHKVTEMGQEVTMRCQPILGHNTVFWYRQTMMQGLELLAYFRNRAPLDDSGMPKDRFSAEMPDATLATLKIQPSEPRDSAVYFCASGPGQGGSYNEQFFGPGTRLTVL.

The chain couples TRBV25-1 to TRBJ2-5, with TRBD2 as a possible D gene (6 bases). This CDR3 has 15 amino acids. The germline CDR1 and CDR2 sequences are MGHDK and SYGVNS. Trimming removed 2 bases from V and 5 bases from J, with 15 bases in between. Here the CDR3 DNA reads TGTGCCAGCAGTGAACGTTTTACTAGCCGGGAGACCCAGTACTTC. This encodes CASSERFTSRETQYF. The whole variable domain, remainder taken from reference TRBV25-1 and TRBJ2-5, is EADIYQTPRYLVIGTGKKITLECSQTMGHDKMYWYQQDPGMELHLIHYSYGVNSTEKGDLSSESTVSRIRTEHFPLTLESARPSHTSQYLCASSERFTSRETQYFGPGTRLLVL.

The chain links TRBV2 to TRBJ2-3; D may be TRBD1 (5 bases). Trimming stripped 11 bases from V and 1 base from J, with 13 bases between. The germline gives CDR1 SNHLY, CDR2 FYNNEI. This CDR3 is 13 amino acids long. In DNA form, the CDR3 reads TGTGCCGCTCTCCCGACAGGCACAGATACGCAGTATTTT. Its protein is CAALPTGTDTQYF.

V usage is TRBV6-1 and J usage is TRBJ2-5; TRBD2 is a possible D gene (7 bases). V was clipped by 3 bases and J by 3 bases, with 11 bases between them. This CDR3 contains 14 residues. Germline CDR1 reads MNHNS; CDR2 reads SASEGT. The CDR3 loop is CASSDGGREETQYF. The CDR3 nucleotides read TGTGCCAGCAGTGACGGGGGGCGAGAAGAGACCCAGTACTTC.

The J gene is TRBJ1-3, the V gene TRBV10-3; D not certain. CDR1 ENHRY and CDR2 SYGVKD come from the germline V gene. The V gene lost 3 bases and the J gene lost 3 bases, with 6 bases spanning the gap. The CDR3 contains 13 residues. CDR3 coding DNA: TGTGCCATCAGTGACGGGGTTGGAAACACCATATATTTT. It specifies CAISDGVGNTIYF.

The J gene is TRBJ2-5, the V gene TRBV18; 7 bases align to TRBD1. CDR3 length: 13 residues. Germline V gene sequence: CDR1 KGHSH, CDR2 LQKENI. Unmatched junction bases numbered 7, after V lost 8 bases and J lost 4 bases. The CDR3 coding sequence is TGTGCCAGCCAACAGGGGTTGTCAGAGACCCAGTACTTC. Residues: CASQQGLSETQYF.

The chain employs TRBV9 and TRBJ2-7; D might be TRBD2 (6 bases). Trimming shortened V by 4 bases and J by 1 base, and 15 bases separated the two germline ends. CDR3 length: 15 amino acids. CDR1 is SGDLS and CDR2 is YYNGEE in the germline V gene. The CDR3 loop reads CASSPRSGTSYEQYF. CDR3 bases: TGTGCCAGCAGCCCCCGATCCGGGACTTCCTACGAGCAGTACTTC. Full variable domain (remainder filled in from reference TRBV9 and TRBJ2-7): DSGVTQTPKHLITATGQRVTLRCSPRSGDLSVYWYQQSLDQGLQFLIQYYNGEERAKGNILERFSAQQFPDLHSELNLSSLELGDSALYFCASSPRSGTSYEQYFGPGTRLTVT.